The next 13 T cell receptor beta chains were all read from a single sample in a study of shared clonotypes between healthy human individuals. Naive CD8 cells, CD45RO-negative and positively selected for CCR7, excluded terminally differentiated effector memory CD45RA+ cells. The method was immunoSEQ multiplex PCR; TCRdb's version includes in-frame clones alone and lacks a portion of them. Among 550,000 to 650,000 clones listed, about 96% were seen once. Specimen: naive CD8+ T cells sorted from blood. Receptors were obtained from a woman aged 25-40 years in good health.

This clone was seen more than once but under ten times. This chain connects TRBV30 to TRBJ1-5, with D possibly being TRBD1 (5 bases). The germline V gene encodes CDR1 GTSNPN and CDR2 SVGIG (reference sequence). V was shortened by 0 bases and J by 1 base, with 10 bases between the two germline ends. CDR3 length: 15 residues. CDR3 DNA: TGTGCCTGGAGTGTAGGGGCGGGGAGCAATCAGCCCCAGCATTTT. Its protein is CAWSVGAGSNQPQHF.

As regards this clone: Other nucleotide sequences from this sample produce the same CDR3. The genes are TRBV27 and TRBJ2-7; 9 bases fit TRBD1. This CDR3 spans 12 amino acids. V was clipped by 6 bases and J by 6 bases; unmatched bases: 3. Germline V lookup: CDR1 MNHEY, CDR2 SMNVEV (reference sequence). CDR3 residues: CASRTGGIEQYF. CDR3 DNA sequence: TGTGCCAGCAGGACAGGGGGTATCGAGCAGTACTTC.

The V and J genes are TRBV28 and TRBJ2-7; 8 bases align to TRBD2. From germline, CDR1 is MDHEN and CDR2 SYDVKM. Germline trimming cut 6 bases from V and 5 bases from J; bases unmatched to any gene: 18. This CDR3 contains 17 residues. The CDR3 DNA is TGTGCCAGCAGACCTCTAGCGGGCGTCCTCTTGATGAACGAGCAGTACTTC. As protein: CASRPLAGVLLMNEQYF.

The chain employs TRBV28 and TRBJ2-3; D perhaps matches TRBD2 (5 bases). Germline lookup yields CDR1 MDHEN and CDR2 SYDVKM. There are 19 residues in the CDR3. With 6 bases removed from V and 1 base from J, the gap between germline ends came to 26 bases. The CDR3 bases are TGTGCCAGCAGACGAACGCCGGGATTTTCGAACCGTCGCACAGATACGCAGTATTTT. Protein: CASRRTPGFSNRRTDTQYF.

V usage is TRBV7-9 and J usage is TRBJ2-7; perhaps TRBD1 as D (6 bases). This CDR3 spans 14 amino acids. Germline V gene data show CDR1 as SEHNR and CDR2 as FQNEAQ (reference sequence). V gave up 7 bases and J gave up 1 base, with 14 bases separating them. CDR3 sequence reads: CASTPRGNSYEQYF. CDR3 nucleotide sequence: TGTGCCAGCACCCCCAGGGGCAATTCCTACGAGCAGTACTTC.

The chain has TRBV6-5 and TRBJ1-1; D is unresolved. V shed 3 bases and J shed 11 bases, with 10 bases lying between them. Germline V gives CDR1 MNHEY, CDR2 SVGAGI. The CDR3 runs to 11 residues. The CDR3 loop reads CASSYGVEAFF. DNA for the CDR3: TGTGCCAGCAGTTATGGGGTTGAGGCTTTCTTT.

The chain is built from TRBV28 and TRBJ1-6; 7 nucleotides line up with TRBD1. The CDR3 spans 18 residues. The V gene end was trimmed by 5 bases and the J gene end by 7 bases; junction bases not matched to a gene: 17. Germline CDR1 MDHEN, CDR2 SYDVKM. CDR3 residues: CASSAPAPRDSWNSPLHF. In DNA form, the CDR3 reads TGTGCCAGCAGTGCCCCGGCACCGCGGGACAGCTGGAATTCACCCCTCCACTTT.

V gene TRBV13 combines with J gene TRBJ1-2; the match to TRBD1 covers 8 bases. From germline, CDR1 is PRHDT and CDR2 FYEKMQ (reference sequence). The CDR3 sequence is 13 residues long. J lost 7 bases, V lost 3 bases, and 4 bases had no gene match. The CDR3 loop is CASSLDREVGYTF. CDR3 bases: TGTGCCAGCAGCTTGGACAGGGAGGTTGGCTACACCTTC.

The V and J genes are TRBV13 and TRBJ2-5, with D uncertain. The CDR3 extends over 13 amino acids. CDR1 PRHDT and CDR2 FYEKMQ come from the germline V gene (reference sequence). V dropped 2 bases and J dropped 1 base, with 5 bases sitting between them. The CDR3 loop is CASSLRGQETQYF. The DNA for the CDR3 is TGTGCCAGCAGCTTAAGAGGCCAAGAGACCCAGTACTTC.

The V and J genes are TRBV7-9 and TRBJ1-2; 12 bases agree with TRBD1. Germline CDR1 SEHNR, CDR2 FQNEAQ (reference sequence). This CDR3 comprises 16 residues. V trimming: 5 bases; J trimming: 4 bases; junction bases outside the gene matches: 8. In DNA, the CDR3 is TGTGCCAGCAGCCTAGGGACAGGGGGCGCGGGCTATGGCTACACCTTC. The encoded protein is CASSLGTGGAGYGYTF. Together with reference TRBV7-9 and TRBJ1-2, the CDR3 gives the full variable domain: DTGVSQNPRHKITKRGQNVTFRCDPISEHNRLYWYRQTLGQGPEFLTYFQNEAQLEKSRLLSDRFSAERPKGSFSTLEIQRTEQGDSAMYLCASSLGTGGAGYGYTFGSGTRLTVV.

The chain joins TRBV19 to TRBJ2-7; D is undetermined. Deletions cut 1 base from V and 1 base from J, with 14 bases between. The CDR3 is 16 residues long. CDR1 and CDR2 from the germline V gene are LNHDA and SQIVND (reference sequence). The CDR3 DNA sequence: TGTGCCAGTAGTATAGCTCGACTGAAGGCGTCCTACGAGCAGTACTTC. Translation: CASSIARLKASYEQYF.

The chain is built from TRBV2 and TRBJ2-5, with D uncertain. Matching the DNA end better, TRBJ2-7 makes the J call doubtful. From germline, CDR1 is SNHLY and CDR2 FYNNEI. The CDR3 is made up of 13 amino acids. CDR3 bases: TGTGCCAGCAGTGTCGGCGGAACCTACGAGCAGTACTTC. Encoded protein: CASSVGGTYEQYF.

This chain joins TRBV5-1 and TRBJ2-7; D uncertain. Germline V lookup: CDR1 SGHRS, CDR2 YFSETQ. V shed 3 bases and J shed 0 bases, with 7 bases lying between them. This CDR3 spans 13 amino acids. This CDR3 reads CASSSDPSYEQYF. In DNA, the CDR3 is TGCGCCAGCAGCTCGGACCCCTCCTACGAGCAGTACTTC.